This passage covers 19 T cell receptor beta chains from one sample sequenced in a study of T cell changes during pregnancy in multiple sclerosis. Here immunoSEQ multiplex PCR was the method, and the copy in TCRdb shows in-frame clones only, minus some. The table shows roughly 32,000 clones, with 89% occurring only once. Sequenced material: CD8+ T cells from peripheral blood mononuclear cells, taken in the third trimester of pregnancy. The source is a female donor with multiple sclerosis, enrolled in a pregnancy study.

This clone occurred once. The chain uses TRBV9 and TRBJ1-1; D ambiguous. Trimming stripped 0 bases from V and 5 bases from J, with 11 bases between. CDR1 is SGDLS and CDR2 is YYNGEE in the germline V gene. The CDR3 has 14 amino acids. The CDR3 loop is CASSVAGGRTEAFF. DNA of the CDR3: TGTGCCAGCAGCGTAGCTGGAGGGAGGACTGAAGCTTTCTTT.

The CDR3 region is CASSQAGASRPYNEQFF. CDR3 in DNA: TGTGCCAGCAGCCAAGCAGGCGCAAGCAGGCCCTACAATGAGCAGTTCTTC. The chain combines TRBV4-2 with TRBJ2-1; D is undetermined. The germline V gene encodes CDR1 LGHNA and CDR2 YNFKEQ. V gave up 1 base and J gave up 2 bases, with 15 bases separating them. This CDR3 has 17 residues.

The chain joins TRBV19 to TRBJ1-2, with unresolved D. Germline CDR1 LNHDA, CDR2 SQIVND (reference sequence). V gave up 2 bases and J gave up 5 bases, with 15 bases separating them. The CDR3 consists of 15 residues. The CDR3 DNA reads as TGTGCCAGTAGTATAAAGCTTCGGGATACGTATGGCTACACCTTC. Protein: CASSIKLRDTYGYTF.

V is TRBV7-6 and J is TRBJ1-4, with 8 bases lining up with TRBD1. Germline assignment: CDR1 SGHVS and CDR2 FNYEAQ. This CDR3 comprises 15 residues. The junction had 9 bases not matched to a gene; V was cut back by 5 bases and J by 7 bases. As DNA, the CDR3 is TGTGCCAGCAGCCCCCAAGTACAGGGGGGTGAAAAACTGTTTTTT. Protein sequence: CASSPQVQGGEKLFF. The full variable domain, with the rest looked up from reference TRBV7-6 and TRBJ1-4, is GAGVSQSPRYKVTKRGQDVALRCDPISGHVSLYWYRQALGQGPEFLTYFNYEAQQDKSGLPNDRFSAERPEGSISTLTIQRTEQRDSAMYRCASSPQVQGGEKLFFGSGTQLSVL.

The CDR3 spells CASSPSDRHNYGYTF. CDR3 nucleotide sequence: TGTGCCAGCAGTCCTTCGGACAGGCATAACTATGGCTACACCTTC. The chain has TRBV6-6 and TRBJ1-2; the match to TRBD1 covers 7 bases. The CDR3 has 15 residues. Losses at the gene ends were 5 bases for V and 1 base for J; bases not matched to a gene: 7. From germline, CDR1 is MNHNY and CDR2 SVGAGI (reference sequence).

V usage is TRBV6-5 and J usage is TRBJ1-2, with TRBD1 identical over 12 bases. Germline trimming cut 4 bases from V and 3 bases from J; bases unmatched to any gene: 6. Germline-derived CDR1 and CDR2 are MNHEY and SVGAGI. The CDR3 has 16 amino acids. CDR3 in DNA: TGTGCCAGCAGTTTCACCGGGACAGGGGGCCACTATGGCTACACCTTC. Residues: CASSFTGTGGHYGYTF.

The chain recombines TRBV28 with TRBJ2-1; 10 bases are shared with TRBD1. This CDR3 has 15 amino acids. V was pared by 8 bases and J by 5 bases, with 9 bases of the junction left unmatched. Germline V gene sequence: CDR1 MDHEN, CDR2 SYDVKM. The CDR3 sequence is CASDPEDRGDNEQFF. As DNA, the CDR3 is TGTGCCAGCGACCCAGAGGACAGGGGGGACAATGAGCAGTTCTTC. The variable domain in full, completed from reference TRBV28 and TRBJ2-1, reads DVKVTQSSRYLVKRTGEKVFLECVQDMDHENMFWYRQDPGLGLRLIYFSYDVKMKEKGDIPEGYSVSREKKERFSLILESASTNQTSMYLCASDPEDRGDNEQFFGPGTRLTVL.

This clone showed up just once. CDR3 residues: CASNSGTGAGGEQFF. As DNA, the CDR3 is TGCGCCAGCAACTCTGGGACAGGGGCTGGCGGTGAGCAGTTCTTC. This sequence joins TRBV4-1 and TRBJ2-1, with 10 bases aligning to TRBD1. The CDR3 extends over 15 amino acids. Germline CDR1 MGHRA, CDR2 YSYEKL. Trimming at V came to 7 bases and at J to 9 bases, leaving 12 bases not matched to a gene.

The chain recombines TRBV4-1 with TRBJ2-5; D perhaps matches TRBD2 (5 bases). The CDR3 runs 14 residues. Looked up from germline, CDR1 is MGHRA and CDR2 is YSYEKL. The V gene lost 1 base and the J gene lost 3 bases, with 9 bases spanning the gap. The CDR3 bases are TGCGCCAGCAGCCAAGTGGGGAGTGAAGAGACCCAGTACTTC. Encoded protein: CASSQVGSEETQYF.

The V and J genes are TRBV27 and TRBJ1-4; D gene unclear. The CDR3 is made up of 13 amino acids. Germline-derived CDR1 and CDR2 are MNHEY and SMNVEV (reference sequence). Trimming shortened V by 5 bases and J by 8 bases, and 12 bases separated the two germline ends. DNA for the CDR3: TGTGCCAGCAGTCCCGCCGCTAGGGAAAAACTGTTTTTT. Its translation is CASSPAAREKLFF.

In this sample, this clone turned up once. This chain links TRBV13 with TRBJ1-1; D gene ambiguous. V was cut by 1 base and J by 0 bases, with 9 bases left in between. The CDR3 runs to 15 residues. The germline gives CDR1 PRHDT, CDR2 FYEKMQ (reference sequence). CDR3 amino acids: CASSLDEGMNTEAFF. The CDR3 DNA reads TGTGCCAGCAGCTTAGACGAGGGCATGAACACTGAAGCTTTCTTT. The entire variable domain, with the rest obtained from reference TRBV13 and TRBJ1-1, is as follows: AAGVIQSPRHLIKEKRETATLKCYPIPRHDTVYWYQQGPGQDPQFLISFYEKMQSDKGSIPDRFSAQQFSDYHSELNMSSLELGDSALYFCASSLDEGMNTEAFFGQGTRLTVV.

The chain links TRBV6-1 to TRBJ2-5; TRBD2 is a possible D gene (6 bases). The CDR3 has 14 amino acids. Deletions cut 8 bases from V and 1 base from J, with 14 bases between. The germline V gene encodes CDR1 MNHNS and CDR2 SASEGT. The CDR3 DNA is TGTGCCAGCGGGCTTGGGACTGGCCAAGAGACCCAGTACTTC. It encodes CASGLGTGQETQYF.

In its sample, this clone was seen a few times. This rearrangement joins TRBV2 to TRBJ1-1, with D tentatively TRBD1 (6 bases). Germline loops: CDR1 SNHLY, CDR2 FYNNEI. V was cut by 6 bases and J by 1 base, with 9 bases left in between. The CDR3 runs to 13 residues. CDR3 sequence (DNA): TGTGCCAGCAGCTTGGGACAGAACACTGAAGCTTTCTTT. It translates to CASSLGQNTEAFF. Drawing the rest from reference TRBV2 and TRBJ1-1, the complete variable domain is EPEVTQTPSHQVTQMGQEVILRCVPISNHLYFYWYRQILGQKVEFLVSFYNNEISEKSEIFDDQFSVERPDGSNFTLKIRSTKLEDSAMYFCASSLGQNTEAFFGQGTRLTVV.

This sequence joins TRBV6-6 and TRBJ2-7, with D possibly being TRBD2 (5 bases). This CDR3 contains 11 residues. Germline CDR1 MNHNY, CDR2 SVGAGI (reference sequence). Trimming pared 5 bases from V and 6 bases from J, leaving 8 bases between. The CDR3 is CASSEGGEQYF. CDR3 sequence (DNA): TGTGCCAGCAGTGAGGGTGGCGAGCAGTACTTC.

The rearrangement links TRBV28 to TRBJ2-7; no clear D gene. Germline loops: CDR1 MDHEN, CDR2 SYDVKM. This CDR3 has 13 residues. The V and J ends lost 10 bases and 2 bases respectively, with 15 bases between them. The CDR3 coding sequence is TGTGCCATCCGCCCACAGAACGCCTACGAGCAGTACTTC. Residues: CAIRPQNAYEQYF.

The chain uses TRBV27 and TRBJ2-2, with D perhaps TRBD2 (5 bases). Trimming cost V 2 bases and J 1 base, with 8 bases left between them. The germline V gene has CDR1 MNHEY and CDR2 SMNVEV (reference sequence). The CDR3 covers 15 residues. The CDR3 loop is CASSLRAGNTGELFF. DNA for the CDR3: TGTGCCAGCAGTTTACGGGCGGGGAACACCGGGGAGCTGTTTTTT.

The chain combines TRBV6-1 with TRBJ1-3; D possibly corresponds to TRBD1 (5 bases). V was trimmed by 4 bases and J by 0 bases, leaving 7 bases between them. The length of the CDR3 is 14 residues. Germline CDR1 is MNHNS and CDR2 is SASEGT. This CDR3 reads CASSGGGSGNTIYF. In nucleotides, the CDR3 is TGTGCCAGCAGTGGGGGCGGCTCTGGAAACACCATATATTTT.

The chain is built from TRBV27 and TRBJ2-5; TRBD2 matches at 9 bases. Germline CDR1 reads MNHEY; CDR2 reads SMNVEV (reference sequence). The length of the CDR3 is 13 residues. V dropped 6 bases and J dropped 4; count of bases not matched to a gene: 3. DNA for the CDR3: TGTGCCAGCAGGCGGGGGGGCCGAGAGACCCAGTACTTC. Residues: CASRRGGRETQYF.

This chain uses TRBV7-9 with TRBJ2-2; possible D gene TRBD1, 6 bases. Trimming removed 5 bases from V and 0 bases from J, with 10 bases in between. The CDR3 covers 15 residues. Germline V gene sequence: CDR1 SEHNR, CDR2 FQNEAQ (reference sequence). CDR3 amino acids: CASSPGQTNTGELFF. CDR3 in DNA: TGTGCCAGCAGCCCCGGACAGACGAACACCGGGGAGCTGTTTTTT. The full variable domain, completed using reference TRBV7-9 and TRBJ2-2, is DTGVSQNPRHKITKRGQNVTFRCDPISEHNRLYWYRQTLGQGPEFLTYFQNEAQLEKSRLLSDRFSAERPKGSFSTLEIQRTEQGDSAMYLCASSPGQTNTGELFFGEGSRLTVL.